A single sample is the source of the 12 T cell receptor beta chains below, sequenced in a study of regulatory T cells in long-lasting Graves disease. Library construction for TCR beta used iRepertoire HTBI primers and Arm-PCR of CDR3 regions. TCRdb independently ran MiXCR on the multiplex PCR reads; one entry per CDR3 protein. The sample includes 400,000 or so distinct CDR3 sequences, about 25% of them seen just once. Time point in this sample: persistent/refractory GD, antithyroid drugs over 5 years with positive TRAb. RNA extracted from PBMCs served as the sequencing template. This material consisted of peripheral blood mononuclear cells (PBMCs), taken when the disease was refractory, from a patient treated with antithyroid drugs. All receptors derive from a female donor with Graves disease.

This clonotype was seen many times. The chain carries TRBV2 and TRBJ2-5, with D unclear. Trimming left V 3 bases short and J 1 base short, with 9 bases between. Germline V gene data show CDR1 as SNHLY and CDR2 as FYNNEI. The CDR3 sequence is 14 residues long. CDR3 coding DNA: TGTGCCAGCAGTGATCGTGTGACCCAAGAGACCCAGTACTTC. Amino acids: CASSDRVTQETQYF.

The chain employs TRBV20-1 and TRBJ2-7; 9 bases align to TRBD2. This CDR3 is 14 amino acids long. Unmatched junction bases numbered 7, after V lost 5 bases and J lost 2 bases. Germline V gives CDR1 DFQATT, CDR2 SNEGSKA (reference sequence). The CDR3 bases are TGCAGTGCTGAAGGACTAGCGAAAACCTACGAGCAGTACTTC. Translation gives CSAEGLAKTYEQYF.

Notes on this clonotype: A much larger clone differs from this one at a single base, so this may be a read error. Because it lacks the conserved phenylalanine or tryptophan at the end, this CDR3 is likely a read error. The gene calls are TRBV28 and TRBJ2-7; a weak D match, TRBD1 (5 bases). The V and J ends lost 2 bases and 6 bases respectively, with 17 bases between them. Germline V gene sequence: CDR1 MDHEN, CDR2 SYDVKM. This CDR3 is built from 15 residues. The CDR3 here is CASSLRESPGREQYS. The CDR3 DNA reads as TGTGCCAGCAGTTTAAGGGAATCGCCAGGGCGCGAGCAGTACTCC.

The gene calls are TRBV20-1 and TRBJ2-7, with 8 bases that match TRBD1. J gave up 6 bases and V 5 bases, and 6 bases lay outside the gene matches. CDR3 length: 12 amino acids. The V gene's germline CDR1 is DFQATT and CDR2 SNEGSKA (reference sequence). This CDR3 is CSADRTGGEQYF. The CDR3 DNA reads TGCAGTGCTGATAGAACAGGGGGCGAGCAGTACTTC.

This chain joins TRBV19 and TRBJ1-5; D uncertain. CDR1 is LNHDA and CDR2 is SQIVND in the germline V gene (reference sequence). CDR3 length equals 14 residues. V was cut by 1 base and J by 5 bases, with 9 bases left in between. In DNA form, the CDR3 reads TGTGCCAGTAGTATAGTGGGAGGGCATCAGCCCCAGCATTTT. This sequence encodes CASSIVGGHQPQHF.

V gene TRBV5-1 combines with J gene TRBJ2-7, with D possibly TRBD2 on 7 matching bases. Germline V gives CDR1 SGHRS, CDR2 YFSETQ. V was shortened by 4 bases and J by 0 bases, with 14 bases between the two germline ends. This CDR3 region has 15 residues. The DNA of the CDR3 is TGCGCCAGCAGCCCGGGGGGCCCAGGCTCCTACGAGCAGTACTTC. Residues: CASSPGGPGSYEQYF.

The genes are TRBV15 and TRBJ1-1; TRBD1 matches 8 bases. This CDR3 is built from 15 residues. With V trimmed by 3 bases and J by 1 base, 4 bases remained unmatched. The germline V gene has CDR1 LNHNV and CDR2 YYDKDF (reference sequence). The CDR3 here is CATSRTDRGNTEAFF. CDR3 coding DNA: TGTGCCACCAGCAGGACTGACAGGGGGAACACTGAAGCTTTCTTT.

This clonotype was counted between two and nine times. V usage is TRBV7-9 and J usage is TRBJ1-4; a possible D gene is TRBD1 (6 bases). CDR1 and CDR2 (germline): SEHNR, FQNEAQ (reference sequence). Between the trimmed V and J ends, which lost 4 bases and 1 base, there was a span of 16 bases. The CDR3 has 17 amino acids. In nucleotides, the CDR3 is TGTGCCAGCAGCTCATACAGGGCAGTAGGAACTAATGAAAAACTGTTTTTT. Its translation is CASSSYRAVGTNEKLFF.

This clonotype was detected ten times or more. The chain's CDR3 is CASEIQGPSEDGELFF. The CDR3 DNA is TGTGCCAGCGAAATACAGGGCCCCTCAGAGGACGGGGAGCTGTTTTTT. The rearrangement uses TRBV2 and TRBJ2-2; tentatively, D is TRBD1 (6 bases). Germline assignment: CDR1 SNHLY and CDR2 FYNNEI. The CDR3 is 16 residues long. The V and J ends lost 8 bases and 7 bases respectively, with 23 bases between them.

A remark on this clonotype: The conserved phenylalanine or tryptophan normally closing the CDR3 is absent here, so this likely arose from a read error. The gene calls are TRBV6-1 and TRBJ1-5; D is unclear. V lost 0 bases to trimming and J lost 4 bases, with 13 bases between them. The CDR3 spans 16 residues. Germline CDR1 is MNHNS and CDR2 is SASEGT. CDR3 region: CASSEATRIGNQPQHL. In DNA form, the CDR3 reads TGTGCCAGCAGTGAAGCAACGAGAATAGGAAATCAGCCCCAGCATCTT.

In its sample, this clonotype was seen many times. The chain links TRBV30 to TRBJ1-2, with D perhaps matching TRBD1 (6 bases). Trimming left V 1 base short and J 5 bases short, with 8 bases between. The germline gives CDR1 GTSNPN, CDR2 SVGIG (reference sequence). The CDR3 runs 12 residues. Here the CDR3 reads CAWSGQGYGYTF. CDR3 DNA sequence: TGTGCCTGGAGTGGCCAGGGGTATGGCTACACCTTC.

This chain connects TRBV6-4 to TRBJ1-2; weak D call: TRBD1 (6 bases). Trimming shortened V by 4 bases and J by 4 bases, and 13 bases separated the two germline ends. Germline CDR1 MRHNA, CDR2 SNTAGT. CDR3 length: 14 residues. The CDR3 coding sequence is TGTGCCAGCAGTGCGGACAGATACGGCTATGGCTACACCTTC. Encoded protein: CASSADRYGYGYTF.